Listed below are T cell receptor beta chains from one sample, sequenced in a study of beta chain features in type 1 diabetes. Profiled with immunoSEQ multiplex PCR; TCRdb holds only in-frame clones, not every one. The sample has 250,000 to 300,000 clones; 13% to 15% are singletons. Sample: naive CD4+ T cells from blood. Every receptor here comes from a man aged 25 to 45 with type 1 diabetes. The conserved cysteine and the conserved F or W are not part of the CDR3 here.

V gene: TRBV5-1
CDR3 length: 12
CDR3 protein: ASSPRAVQETQY

V gene: TRBV28
CDR3 length: 12
CDR3 protein: ASSLTGMIYEQY

V gene: TRBV6-5
CDR3 length: 9
CDR3 protein: ASSYRGGQF

V gene: TRBV4-2
CDR3 length: 12
CDR3 protein: ASSQGAESYEQY

V gene: TRBV29-1
CDR3 length: 12
CDR3 protein: SVEMRQGATEAF

V gene: TRBV28
CDR3 length: 12
CDR3 protein: ASSGNPAPYGYT

V gene: TRBV7-9
CDR3 length: 13
CDR3 protein: ASSRGGEILDEQF

V gene: TRBV2
CDR3 length: 11
CDR3 protein: ASSELLEDEQF

V gene: TRBV4-3
CDR3 length: 13
CDR3 protein: ASSQDSGRGYEQY

V gene: TRBV27
CDR3 length: 16
CDR3 protein: ASNSGTSKSWFYNEQF

V gene: TRBV2
CDR3 length: 12
CDR3 protein: ASSAGGPINEQF

V gene: TRBV4-2
CDR3 length: 12
CDR3 protein: ASSQGSGTDTQY

V gene: TRBV27
CDR3 length: 12
CDR3 protein: ASSLTGGNYEQY

V gene: TRBV19
CDR3 length: 11
CDR3 protein: ASSWTGRETQY

V gene: TRBV10-3
CDR3 length: 13
CDR3 protein: AISGQGSGANVLT